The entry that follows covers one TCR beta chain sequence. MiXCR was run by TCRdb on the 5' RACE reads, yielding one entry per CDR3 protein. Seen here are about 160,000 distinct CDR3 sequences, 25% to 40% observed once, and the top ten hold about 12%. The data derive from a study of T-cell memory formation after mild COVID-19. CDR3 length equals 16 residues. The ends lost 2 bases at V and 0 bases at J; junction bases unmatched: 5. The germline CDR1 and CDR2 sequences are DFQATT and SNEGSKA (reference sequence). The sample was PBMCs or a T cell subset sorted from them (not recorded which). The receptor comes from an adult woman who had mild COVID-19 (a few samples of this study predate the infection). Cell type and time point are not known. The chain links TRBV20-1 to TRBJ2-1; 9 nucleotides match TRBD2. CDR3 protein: CSARPSGGSSYNEQFF. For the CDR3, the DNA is TGCAGTGCTAGACCGAGCGGGGGGAGCTCCTACAATGAGCAGTTCTTC.